This T cell receptor beta chain was profiled in a study of Tregs in tolerant kidney transplant recipients. Germline loops: CDR1 LNHDA, CDR2 SQIVND (reference sequence). CDR3 length: 18 residues. After removal of 3 bases from V and 0 bases from J, the junction contained 11 bases not matched to a gene. Some clones are missing from TCRdb's copy, which holds only in-frame ones; the method was immunoSEQ multiplex PCR. The sample gives about 61,000 clones, 70% to 90% of which show up once; 2.1% is in the top ten. Unstimulated regulatory T cells (CD4+CD25+CD127-), CD4+CD25- non-regulatory cells, CD4 and CD8 cells were FACS-sorted from thawed PBMCs.

The rearrangement links TRBV19 to TRBJ2-4; 7 bases align to TRBD1. This specimen was Tregs from blood, taken before the transplant. The TCR comes from a human donor who received a combined kidney and bone marrow transplant. The CDR3 sequence: CASSILLLRGIAKNIQYF. The CDR3 DNA sequence: TGTGCCAGTAGTATCCTTCTTCTCAGGGGGATAGCCAAAAACATTCAGTACTTC.